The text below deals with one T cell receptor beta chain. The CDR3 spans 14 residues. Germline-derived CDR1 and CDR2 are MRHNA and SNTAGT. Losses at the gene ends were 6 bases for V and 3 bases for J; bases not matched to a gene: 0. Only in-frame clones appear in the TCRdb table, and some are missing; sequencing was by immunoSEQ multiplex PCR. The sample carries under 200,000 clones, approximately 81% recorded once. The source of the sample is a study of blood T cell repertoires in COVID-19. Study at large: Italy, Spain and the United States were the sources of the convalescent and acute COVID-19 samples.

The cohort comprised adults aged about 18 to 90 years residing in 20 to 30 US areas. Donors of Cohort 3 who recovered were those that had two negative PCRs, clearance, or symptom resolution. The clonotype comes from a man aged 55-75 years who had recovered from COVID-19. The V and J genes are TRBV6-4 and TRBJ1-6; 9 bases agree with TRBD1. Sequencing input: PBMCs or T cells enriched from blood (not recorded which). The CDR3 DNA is TGTGCCAGCAGGGGACAGGGCTATAATTCACCCCTCCACTTT. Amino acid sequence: CASRGQGYNSPLHF.